A single sample gave rise to the 19 T cell receptor beta chains below, sequenced in a study of T cells in women clearing cervical HPV infection. Clones were read by immunoSEQ multiplex PCR, and TCRdb kept only the in-frame ones, dropping some. This repertoire includes more than 40,000 clones. Sequencing was done on a sample of blood buffy coat. The source is a woman aged 18 to 75 with a cervical HPV16 infection that either progressed to CIN3+ or cleared (not recorded which).

CDR3 DNA, as far as it was read: TGTGCCAGCCATCAGGGGTTCGATAATTCACCC. As protein: CASHQGFDNSP. The CDR3, in full, reads CASHQGFDNSPLHF. The rearrangement uses TRBV12-3 or TRBV12-4 and TRBJ1-6, with a weak D call TRBD1 (6 bases). The read ends 3 residues shy of where the CDR3 ends; the end is completed using the germline J gene. Trimming cost V 8 bases and J 5 bases, with 13 bases left between them. The CDR3 has 14 amino acids.

To note about this clone: The read terminates 3 residues ahead of where the CDR3 ends, so the germline J gene completes it. The J gene is TRBJ2-1, the V gene TRBV2; D is uncertain. V lost 4 bases and J 0 bases, leaving 10 bases between the germline ends. The CDR3 runs 15 residues. CDR1 and CDR2 (germline): SNHLY, FYNNEI. The part of the CDR3 DNA that was read is TGTGCCAGCAGTGGAACTGCAAGCTCCTACAATGAG. Its translation is CASSGTASSYNE. From start to end, the CDR3 is CASSGTASSYNEQFF.

Regarding this clone: The sequenced fragment ends 3 residues before the CDR3 boundary, so the rest is inferred from the germline J gene. The chain joins TRBV2 to TRBJ2-2; D is uncertain. The CDR3 length is 13 residues. Germline-derived CDR1 and CDR2 are SNHLY and FYNNEI. The CDR3 is CASKGSLVGKLFF. The sequenced CDR3 bases are TGTGCCAGCAAGGGCAGTCTTGTTGGAAAG.

Turning to this clone: With the read ending 3 residues before the CDR3 end, the germline J gene is used to fill in that end. The V and J genes are TRBV4-2 and TRBJ2-4, with TRBD2 identical over 8 bases. The CDR3 totals 19 residues. J gave up 0 bases and V 0 bases, and 10 bases lay outside the gene matches. Germline V lookup: CDR1 LGHNA, CDR2 YNFKEQ. This CDR3 reads CASSQDWIGTSVAKNIQYF. The sequenced CDR3 bases are TGTGCCAGCAGCCAAGATTGGATTGGGACTAGTGTAGCCAAAAACATT.

On this clone: Read coverage stops 3 residues before the CDR3 terminus; the germline J gene supplies the remainder. The chain carries TRBV7-6 and TRBJ1-2; the match to TRBD1 covers 7 bases. The CDR3 consists of 14 residues. Germline lookup yields CDR1 SGHVS and CDR2 FNYEAQ. The CDR3 region is CASTPKKGTDTYTF. CDR3 DNA, as far as it was read: TGTGCCAGCACCCCGAAAAAAGGGACAGATACC.

About this clone: The observed sequence ends 3 residues before the CDR3 terminus, with the missing tail filled in from the germline J gene. V is TRBV28 and J is TRBJ1-1; no firm D call. The V and J ends lost 5 bases and 5 bases respectively, with 3 bases between them. Germline loops: CDR1 MDHEN, CDR2 SYDVKM. This CDR3 comprises 10 residues. Partial CDR3 DNA: TGTGCCAGCAGTACAACTGAA. This sequence encodes CASSTTE. In full, the CDR3 is CASSTTEAFF.

Points on this clone: The read is 3 residues too short to cover the CDR3 end, so that end is filled in from the germline J gene. J is TRBJ2-7 and V is TRBV19; 7 nucleotides match TRBD1. Germline values: CDR1 LNHDA, CDR2 SQIVND (reference sequence). V lost 4 bases and J lost 4; bases outside the gene matches: 10. This CDR3 has 15 amino acids. The CDR3 DNA, read in part, is TGTGCCAGTAGTAGGTTCGAGACAGGGTGGTACGAG. Translated: CASSRFETGWYE. The entire CDR3 sequence reads CASSRFETGWYEQYF.

Note on this clone: The CDR3 end is not reached by the read, which stops 3 residues before it; the germline J gene fills it in. The chain combines TRBV20-1 with TRBJ1-2, with D possibly matching TRBD1 (6 bases). Germline V gene sequence: CDR1 DFQATT, CDR2 SNEGSKA (reference sequence). V was pared by 5 bases and J by 4 bases, with 11 bases between. This CDR3 contains 12 residues. CDR3 protein: CSARQGLYGYTF. The sequenced part of the CDR3 DNA is TGCAGTGCTCGGCAGGGGCTCTATGGC.

Points on this clone: The CDR3 goes on 3 residues after the read ends, and that part is filled in from the germline J gene. The chain has TRBV2 and TRBJ1-2; the D gene is possibly TRBD1 (5 bases). Germline V CDR1 and CDR2: SNHLY, FYNNEI. Trimming shortened V by 3 bases and J by 6 bases, and 11 bases separated the two germline ends. The CDR3 runs 13 residues. Partial CDR3 DNA: TGTGCCAGCAGTGAGTGGCAGGGCGATGGC. Protein sequence: CASSEWQGDG. From start to end, the CDR3 is CASSEWQGDGYTF.

A remark on this clone: The read stops 3 residues short of the end of the CDR3; the missing end is completed from the germline J gene. This chain joins TRBV5-1 and TRBJ2-1; 10 bases are shared with TRBD2. CDR3 length: 15 residues. The germline V gene has CDR1 SGHRS and CDR2 YFSETQ. J gave up 9 bases and V 0 bases, and 6 bases lay outside the gene matches. Incomplete CDR3 DNA: TGCGCCAGCAGCTTGGTCGGAGCTAGCGGGGGTGAG. It is translated as CASSLVGASGGE. The full CDR3 protein is CASSLVGASGGEQFF.

Notes on this clone: Coverage ceases 3 residues before the CDR3 finishes, and the germline J gene fills in the end. The chain links TRBV7-6 to TRBJ2-1; D ambiguous. This CDR3 contains 14 residues. The V end was cut by 5 bases, the J end by 0 bases, with 8 bases between. Per the germline V gene, CDR1 is SGHVS and CDR2 is FNYEAQ. The CDR3 DNA, read in part, is TGTGCCAGCAGCCCAAGTAGCTCCTACAATGAG. Translation gives CASSPSSSYNE. The whole CDR3 sequence reads CASSPSSSYNEQFF.

A word on this clone: Sequencing ends 3 residues short of the CDR3 end; the germline J gene provides the rest. The V gene is TRBV19, the J gene TRBJ1-2, with a tentative D call TRBD1 (6 bases). CDR3 length: 15 amino acids. Looked up from germline, CDR1 is LNHDA and CDR2 is SQIVND (reference sequence). CDR3 region: CASSMGQGYTDTYTF. The DNA read from the CDR3 is TGTGCCAGTAGTATGGGGCAGGGGTACACAGATACC.

Comments on this clone: The CDR3 is cut off 3 residues early in the read; its end comes from the germline J gene. The chain joins TRBV20-1 to TRBJ2-7, with D perhaps matching TRBD1 (5 bases). CDR3 length equals 14 residues. Trimming pared 0 bases from V and 4 bases from J, leaving 13 bases between. The germline V gene encodes CDR1 DFQATT and CDR2 SNEGSKA (reference sequence). The covered CDR3 bases are TGCAGTGCTAGAGATACATTCTCAGGGTACGAG. This translates into CSARDTFSGYE. The entire CDR3 protein is CSARDTFSGYEQYF.

Comment on this clone: Coverage ceases 3 residues before the CDR3 finishes, and the germline J gene fills in the end. This chain joins TRBV9 and TRBJ2-7; D unresolved. V was clipped by 0 bases and J by 2 bases, with 6 bases between them. The CDR3 consists of 13 residues. CDR1 is SGDLS, CDR2 YYNGEE, per germline. Incomplete CDR3 DNA: TGTGCCAGCAGCGTAGGCGGTACCTACGAG. It codes for CASSVGGTYE. The full CDR3 protein is CASSVGGTYEQYF.

Of note for this clone: The CDR3 end is not reached by the read, which stops 3 residues before it; the germline J gene fills it in. This chain uses TRBV6-1 with TRBJ1-2; weak D call: TRBD1 (6 bases). This CDR3 contains 14 residues. CDR1 is MNHNS and CDR2 is SASEGT in the germline V gene. The CDR3 loop is CASSENRGARGYTF. The covered CDR3 bases are TGTGCCAGCAGTGAAAATCGGGGGGCGCGGGGC.

A word on this clone: The sequence runs out 3 residues before the end of the CDR3; the remainder is reconstructed from the germline J gene. V usage is TRBV20-1 and J usage is TRBJ2-7; no definite D call. The CDR3 runs 14 residues. V was cut by 2 bases and J by 2 bases, with 13 bases left in between. The V gene's germline CDR1 is DFQATT and CDR2 SNEGSKA (reference sequence). CDR3 bases read: TGCAGTGCTAGACCCCTATTAGCCACCTACGAG. This encodes CSARPLLATYE. The entire CDR3 is CSARPLLATYEQYF.

A note on this clone: The read ends 3 residues early relative to the CDR3; the germline J gene fills the gap. The chain employs TRBV30 and TRBJ1-2, with 9 nucleotides matching TRBD1. Germline CDR1 GTSNPN, CDR2 SVGIG (reference sequence). Trimming took 5 bases from V and 7 from J; bases not matched to a gene: 8. The CDR3 length is 13 residues. CDR3 loop: CAWQQGAGGGYTF. The DNA read from the CDR3 is TGTGCCTGGCAACAGGGGGCAGGGGGTGGC. The whole variable domain, filled in from reference TRBV30 and TRBJ1-2, reads SQTIHQWPATLVQPVGSPLSLECTVEGTSNPNLYWYRQAAGRGLQLLFYSVGIGQISSEVPQNLSASRPQDRQFILSSKKLLLSDSGFYLCAWQQGAGGGYTFGSGTRLTVV.

A word on this clone: The read terminates 3 residues ahead of where the CDR3 ends, so the germline J gene completes it. The J gene is TRBJ2-2, the V gene TRBV19, with a weak D call TRBD1 (5 bases). The CDR3 is made up of 16 amino acids. Germline values: CDR1 LNHDA, CDR2 SQIVND (reference sequence). The part of the CDR3 DNA that was read is TGTGCCAGTAGTATAGATGGTGGCTCTGGGGCCAACGTG. It specifies CASSIDGGSGANV. The complete CDR3 protein is CASSIDGGSGANVLFF.

With respect to this clone: The read ends 3 residues before the CDR3 terminus; that terminus is restored from the germline J gene. This chain joins TRBV15 and TRBJ2-3, with a tentative D call TRBD1 (5 bases). Germline CDR1 reads LNHNV; CDR2 reads YYDKDF (reference sequence). Trimming left V 0 bases short and J 6 bases short, with 10 bases between. This CDR3 has 14 amino acids. CDR3 DNA (partial): TGTGCCACCAGCAGAGATCCAGGGTGGGATACG. This sequence encodes CATSRDPGWDT. The complete CDR3 reads CATSRDPGWDTQYF.